This T cell receptor beta chain was captured by sequencing in a study of chemoradiotherapy in HPV16-positive cancers (dated by TCRdb to between 2020 and 2023). In the study overall: Candidate HPV-specific T-cell clones and common TCR motifs were defined by functional T-cell assays performed on cells from two HPV16-positive patients. The study asked whether T-cell immunity to the HPV oncoproteins E6 and E7 changes during chemoradiotherapy and whether this immunity affects survival. Next, the candidate HPV-specific TCRs and motifs were followed in TCR repertoires from approximately 87 patients with HPV-related cancers. Results and caveats for the whole study, not just this receptor: The functional definition of HPV-specific T cells was derived from only two HPV16-positive patients, and the survival association was reported for HPV16-positive patients. Expansion of candidate HPV-specific clones and E7-related TCR motifs was observed in the tumor microenvironment during treatment, whereas no such expansion was observed for non-HPV-specific T cells. In HPV16-positive patients, expansion of HPV-responsive T cells during chemoradiotherapy was found to be associated with improved recurrence-free survival.

Its CDR3 holds 14 amino acids, cysteine through phenylalanine. The DNA shown is the 42-base CDR3, in frame from base 1. Germline trimming: 3 bases from V, 8 bases from J; junction bases outside gene matches: 6. According to the germline V gene (reference sequence), CDR1 reads LNHDA and CDR2 reads SQIVND. Repertoires were sampled repeatedly over the course of chemoradiotherapy, so clonal expansion could be followed in the tumor microenvironment. Library prep was done by the immunoSEQ multiplex PCR assay. TCRdb took this table from immuneACCESS and kept in-frame rearrangements with V and J called. Such tables lack part of the clones; where checked against another copy, unresolved V genes explain under half of the gap, and the rest is unexplained. The sample profile shows more than 30,000 clones; about 89% of them were found once. The ten largest account for around 3.1% of the sample. This clone was seen just once. The specificity of this receptor is unknown. Base qualities are not provided; no much larger clone lies one nucleotide away.

The sequence was collected from a human donor with HPV-associated anogenital cancer. Sequenced material: blood, taken from a patient who underwent chemoradiotherapy. The chain is assembled from TRBV19 and TRBJ2-4; TRBD2 aligns with 8 central bases. The nucleotides read TGTGCCAGTAGTATTAGCGGGAAACCGGACATTCAGTACTTC. The resulting protein is CASSISGKPDIQYF.